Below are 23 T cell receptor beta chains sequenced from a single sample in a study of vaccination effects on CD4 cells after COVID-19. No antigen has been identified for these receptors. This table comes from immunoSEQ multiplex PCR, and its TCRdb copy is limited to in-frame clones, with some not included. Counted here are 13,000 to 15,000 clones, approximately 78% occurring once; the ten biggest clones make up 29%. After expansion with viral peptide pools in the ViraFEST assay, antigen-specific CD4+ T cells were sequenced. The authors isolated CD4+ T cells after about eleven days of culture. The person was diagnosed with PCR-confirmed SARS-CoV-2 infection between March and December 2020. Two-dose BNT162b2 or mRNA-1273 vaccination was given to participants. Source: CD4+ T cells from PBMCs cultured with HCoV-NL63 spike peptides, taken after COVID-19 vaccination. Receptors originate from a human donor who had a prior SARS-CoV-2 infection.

CDR3 nucleotide sequence: TGTGCCAGCAGTGAGCTAGCGGGGGGGCTTGGGGAGACCCAGTACTTC. It specifies CASSELAGGLGETQYF. The V call is TRBV2, the J call TRBJ2-5; 12 positions agree with TRBD2. CDR3 length: 16 amino acids. Germline lookup yields CDR1 SNHLY and CDR2 FYNNEI. The junction had 7 bases not matched to a gene; V was cut back by 3 bases and J by 5 bases. Together with reference TRBV2 and TRBJ2-5, the CDR3 gives the full variable domain: EPEVTQTPSHQVTQMGQEVILRCVPISNHLYFYWYRQILGQKVEFLVSFYNNEISEKSEIFDDQFSVERPDGSNFTLKIRSTKLEDSAMYFCASSELAGGLGETQYFGPGTRLLVL.

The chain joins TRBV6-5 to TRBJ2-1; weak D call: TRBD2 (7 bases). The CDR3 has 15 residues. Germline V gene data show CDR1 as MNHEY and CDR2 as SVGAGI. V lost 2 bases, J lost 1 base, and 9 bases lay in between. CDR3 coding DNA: TGTGCCAGCAGTTACCGGGGGGCATCCTACAATGAGCAGTTCTTC. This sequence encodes CASSYRGASYNEQFF.

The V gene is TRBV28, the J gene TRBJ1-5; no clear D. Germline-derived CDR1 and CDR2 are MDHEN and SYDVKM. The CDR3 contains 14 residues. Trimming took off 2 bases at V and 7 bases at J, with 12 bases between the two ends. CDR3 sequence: CASSLISFQQPQHF. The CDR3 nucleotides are TGTGCCAGCAGTTTAATCTCTTTCCAACAGCCCCAGCATTTT.

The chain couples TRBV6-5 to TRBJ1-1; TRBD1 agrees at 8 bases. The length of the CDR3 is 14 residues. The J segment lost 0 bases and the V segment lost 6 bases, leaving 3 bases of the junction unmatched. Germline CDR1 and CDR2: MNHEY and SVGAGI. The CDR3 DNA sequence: TGTGCCAGCAGGACAGGGGCCATGAACACTGAAGCTTTCTTT. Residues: CASRTGAMNTEAFF.

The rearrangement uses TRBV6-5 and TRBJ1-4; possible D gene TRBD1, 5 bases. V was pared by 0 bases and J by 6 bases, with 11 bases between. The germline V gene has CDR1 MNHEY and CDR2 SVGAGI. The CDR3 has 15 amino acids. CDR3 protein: CASSYSPGLDEKLFF. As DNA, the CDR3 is TGTGCCAGCAGTTACTCTCCGGGACTAGATGAAAAACTGTTTTTT.

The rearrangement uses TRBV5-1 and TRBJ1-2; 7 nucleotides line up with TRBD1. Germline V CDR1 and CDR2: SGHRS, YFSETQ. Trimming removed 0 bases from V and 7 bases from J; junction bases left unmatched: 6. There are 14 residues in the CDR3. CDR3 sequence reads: CASSLGDREFGYTF. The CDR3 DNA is TGCGCCAGCAGCTTGGGCGACAGGGAGTTTGGCTACACCTTC. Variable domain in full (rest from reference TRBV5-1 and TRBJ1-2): KAGVTQTPRYLIKTRGQQVTLSCSPISGHRSVSWYQQTPGQGLQFLFEYFSETQRNKGNFPGRFSGRQFSNSRSEMNVSTLELGDSALYLCASSLGDREFGYTFGSGTRLTVV.

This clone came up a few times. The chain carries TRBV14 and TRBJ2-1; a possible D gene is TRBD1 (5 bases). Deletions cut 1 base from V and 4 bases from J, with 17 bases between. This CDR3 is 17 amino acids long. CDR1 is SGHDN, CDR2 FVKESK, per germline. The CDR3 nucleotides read TGTGCCAGCAGCCAAGCCCCCCCGTGGACACAATACAATGAGCAGTTCTTC. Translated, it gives CASSQAPPWTQYNEQFF.

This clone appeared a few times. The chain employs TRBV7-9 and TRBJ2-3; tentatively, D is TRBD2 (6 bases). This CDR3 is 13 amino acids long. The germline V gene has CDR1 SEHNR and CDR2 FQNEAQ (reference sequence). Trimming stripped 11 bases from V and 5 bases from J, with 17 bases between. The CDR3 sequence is CACAWVGGDTQYF. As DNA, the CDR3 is TGTGCCTGTGCATGGGTGGGGGGAGATACGCAGTATTTT. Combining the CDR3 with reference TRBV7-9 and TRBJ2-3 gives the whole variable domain DTGVSQNPRHKITKRGQNVTFRCDPISEHNRLYWYRQTLGQGPEFLTYFQNEAQLEKSRLLSDRFSAERPKGSFSTLEIQRTEQGDSAMYLCACAWVGGDTQYFGPGTRLTVL.

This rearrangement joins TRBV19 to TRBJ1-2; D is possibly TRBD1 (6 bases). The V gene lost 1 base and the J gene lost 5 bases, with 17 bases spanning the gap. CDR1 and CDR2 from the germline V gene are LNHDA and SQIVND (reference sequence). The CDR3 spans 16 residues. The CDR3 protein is CASSIGFWDTTYGYTF. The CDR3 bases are TGTGCCAGTAGTATAGGGTTCTGGGACACGACTTATGGCTACACCTTC.

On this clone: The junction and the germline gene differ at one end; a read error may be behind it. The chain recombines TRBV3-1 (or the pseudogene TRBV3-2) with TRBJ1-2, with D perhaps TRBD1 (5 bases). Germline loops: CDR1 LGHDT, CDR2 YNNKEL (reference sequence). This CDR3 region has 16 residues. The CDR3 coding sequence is TGTGCCACCAGCAAAAGTGGGGTAGTCCAGGGATATGGCTACACCTTC. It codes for CATSKSGVVQGYGYTF.

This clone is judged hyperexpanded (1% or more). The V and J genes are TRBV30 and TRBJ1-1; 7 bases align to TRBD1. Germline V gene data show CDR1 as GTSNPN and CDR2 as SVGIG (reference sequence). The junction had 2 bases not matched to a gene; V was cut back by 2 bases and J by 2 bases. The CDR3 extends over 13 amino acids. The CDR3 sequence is CAWSRDSNTEAFF. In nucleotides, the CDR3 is TGTGCCTGGAGTAGGGACAGTAACACTGAAGCTTTCTTT.

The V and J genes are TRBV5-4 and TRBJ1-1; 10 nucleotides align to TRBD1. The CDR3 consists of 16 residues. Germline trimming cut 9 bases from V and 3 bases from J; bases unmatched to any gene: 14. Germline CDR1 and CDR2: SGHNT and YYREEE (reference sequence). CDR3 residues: CATGEGRTGGDTEAFF. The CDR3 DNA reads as TGTGCCACGGGGGAAGGTAGGACAGGGGGTGACACTGAAGCTTTCTTT.

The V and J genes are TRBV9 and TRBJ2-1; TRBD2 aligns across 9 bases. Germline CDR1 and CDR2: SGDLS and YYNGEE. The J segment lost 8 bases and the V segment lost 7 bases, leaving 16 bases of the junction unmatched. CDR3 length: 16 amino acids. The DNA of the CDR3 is TGTGCCAGCTCCGTAGGGCGGGGGGGCATGATCGATGAGCAGTTCTTC. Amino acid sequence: CASSVGRGGMIDEQFF.

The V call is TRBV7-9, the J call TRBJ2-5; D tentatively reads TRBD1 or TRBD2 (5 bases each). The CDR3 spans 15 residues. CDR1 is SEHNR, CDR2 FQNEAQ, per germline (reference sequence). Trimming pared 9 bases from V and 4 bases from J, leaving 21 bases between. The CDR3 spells CASLGGRAGGETQYF. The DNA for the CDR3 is TGTGCCAGTCTCGGCGGCAGGGCAGGAGGAGAGACCCAGTACTTC. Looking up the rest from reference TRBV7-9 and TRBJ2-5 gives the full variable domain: DTGVSQNPRHKITKRGQNVTFRCDPISEHNRLYWYRQTLGQGPEFLTYFQNEAQLEKSRLLSDRFSAERPKGSFSTLEIQRTEQGDSAMYLCASLGGRAGGETQYFGPGTRLLVL.

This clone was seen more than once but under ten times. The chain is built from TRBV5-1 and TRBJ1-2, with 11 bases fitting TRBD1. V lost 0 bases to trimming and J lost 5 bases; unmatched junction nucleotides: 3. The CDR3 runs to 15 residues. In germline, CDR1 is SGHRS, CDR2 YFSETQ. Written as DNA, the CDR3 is TGCGCCAGCAGCTTGGATGGACAGGGGGCGTATGGCTACACCTTC. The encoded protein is CASSLDGQGAYGYTF.

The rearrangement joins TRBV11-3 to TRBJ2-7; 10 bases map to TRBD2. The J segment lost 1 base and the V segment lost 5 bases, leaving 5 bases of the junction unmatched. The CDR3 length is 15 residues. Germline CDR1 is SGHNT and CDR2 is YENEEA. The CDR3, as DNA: TGTGCCAGCAGCCCGCTACTAGCGGGGTCCTACGAGCAGTACTTC. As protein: CASSPLLAGSYEQYF.

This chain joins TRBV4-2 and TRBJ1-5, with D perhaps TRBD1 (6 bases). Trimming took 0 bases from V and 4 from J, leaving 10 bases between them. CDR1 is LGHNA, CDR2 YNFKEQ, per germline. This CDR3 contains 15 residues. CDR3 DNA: TGTGCCAGCAGCCAAGATGGTACAGGGAATCAGCCCCAGCATTTT. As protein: CASSQDGTGNQPQHF.

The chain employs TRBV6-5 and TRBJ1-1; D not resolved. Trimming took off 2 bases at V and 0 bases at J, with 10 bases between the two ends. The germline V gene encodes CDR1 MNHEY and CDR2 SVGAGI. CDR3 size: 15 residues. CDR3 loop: CASSYLPDLNTEAFF. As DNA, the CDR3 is TGTGCCAGCAGTTACCTCCCTGACCTGAACACTGAAGCTTTCTTT.

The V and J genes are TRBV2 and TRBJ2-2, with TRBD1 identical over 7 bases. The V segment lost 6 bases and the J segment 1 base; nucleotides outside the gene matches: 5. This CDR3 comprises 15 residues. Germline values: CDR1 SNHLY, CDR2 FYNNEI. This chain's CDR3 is CASSLTGVNTGELFF. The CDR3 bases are TGTGCCAGCAGCCTAACAGGGGTGAACACCGGGGAGCTGTTTTTT. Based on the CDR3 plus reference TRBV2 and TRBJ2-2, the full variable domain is EPEVTQTPSHQVTQMGQEVILRCVPISNHLYFYWYRQILGQKVEFLVSFYNNEISEKSEIFDDQFSVERPDGSNFTLKIRSTKLEDSAMYFCASSLTGVNTGELFFGEGSRLTVL.

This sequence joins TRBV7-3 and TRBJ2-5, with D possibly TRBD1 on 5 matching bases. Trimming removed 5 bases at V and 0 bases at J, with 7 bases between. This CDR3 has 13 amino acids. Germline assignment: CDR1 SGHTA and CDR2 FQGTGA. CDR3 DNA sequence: TGTGCCAGCAGCCGACAGTACCAAGAGACCCAGTACTTC. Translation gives CASSRQYQETQYF.

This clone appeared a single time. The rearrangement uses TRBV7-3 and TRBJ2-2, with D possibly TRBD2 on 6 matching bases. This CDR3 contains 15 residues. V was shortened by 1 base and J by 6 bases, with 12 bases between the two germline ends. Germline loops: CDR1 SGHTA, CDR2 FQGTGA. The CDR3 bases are TGTGCCAGCAGCTTAAGGGGGAGCGGGTCCGGGGAGCTGTTTTTT. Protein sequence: CASSLRGSGSGELFF.

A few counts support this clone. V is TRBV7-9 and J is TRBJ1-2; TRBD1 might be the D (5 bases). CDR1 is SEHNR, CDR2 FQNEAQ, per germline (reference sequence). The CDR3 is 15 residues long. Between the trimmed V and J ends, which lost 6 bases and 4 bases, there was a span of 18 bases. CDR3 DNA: TGTGCCAGCAGTCGTAGTTCCGGGGGGGTCTATGGCTACACCTTC. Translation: CASSRSSGGVYGYTF.

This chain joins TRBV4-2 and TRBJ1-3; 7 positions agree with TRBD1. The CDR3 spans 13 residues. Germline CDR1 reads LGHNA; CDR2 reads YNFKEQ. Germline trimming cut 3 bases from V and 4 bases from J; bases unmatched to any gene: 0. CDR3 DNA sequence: TGTGCCAGCAGCCAGGGACAGGGAAACACCATATATTTT. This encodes CASSQGQGNTIYF.